Listed below are T cell receptor beta chains from one sample, sequenced in a study of neurological immune-mediated disorders. One entry per CDR3 protein results from TCRdb running MiXCR on the 5' RACE reads. In the table there are about 50,000 distinct CDR3 sequences, about 15% of which are singletons. Sequences were obtained from PBMCs. The receptor source for this set is a man in his sixties in good health. Both conserved end residues are part of each CDR3. D genes are given only for firm matches. Size tells how often a clone was seen (once, few, many) or the class of an expanded clone, and some rows leave it out.

CDR3	DNA	size	V	J	D
CSVALAGGWDTQYF	TGCAGCGTGGCACTAGCGGGAGGGTGGGATACGCAGTATTTT	many	TRBV29-1	TRBJ2-3	TRBD2
CASSDYSSEGVTQYF	TGTGCCAGCTCCGACTACTCATCTGAGGGAGTTACGCAGTATTTT	many	TRBV18	TRBJ2-3	-
CASSRGQGYEQYF	TGCGCCAGCAGCCGGGGACAGGGCTACGAGCAGTACTTC	many	TRBV5-1	TRBJ2-7	TRBD1
CASSPLSSSYEQYF	TGTGCCAGCAGCCCACTTTCTAGCTCCTACGAGCAGTACTTC	many	TRBV3-1	TRBJ2-7	-
CDSSPRVVDTQYF	TGTGACAGCAGCCCCCGGGTTGTAGATACGCAGTATTTT	-	TRBV7-6	TRBJ2-3	-
CAISAGFTTNEKLFF	TGTGCCATCAGTGCGGGCTTCACAACTAATGAAAAACTGTTTTTT	many	TRBV10-3	TRBJ1-4	-
CAISAEGKDQPQHF	TGTGCCATCAGTGCTGAGGGTAAGGATCAGCCCCAGCATTTT	-	TRBV10-3	TRBJ1-5	-
CASSNTGDRYNEQFF	TGTGCCAGCAGTAATACAGGGGACCGATACAATGAGCAGTTCTTC	-	TRBV7-2	TRBJ2-1	TRBD1
CASSRSGNTEAFF	TGTGCCAGCAGCCGGTCGGGGAACACTGAAGCTTTCTTT	many	TRBV5-5	TRBJ1-1	-
CASSLTGYSEGTIYF	TGCGCCAGCAGCTTGACGGGATACTCTGAGGGAACCATATATTTT	many	TRBV5-1	TRBJ1-3	-
CASSLVWGGPTDTQYF	TGTGCCAGCAGCTTAGTCTGGGGAGGACCCACAGATACGCAGTATTTT	many	TRBV7-2	TRBJ2-3	-
CASSPLVSYNEQFF	TGTGCCAGCTCACCGCTGGTCTCCTACAATGAGCAGTTCTTC	many	TRBV18	TRBJ2-1	-
CASSAGQRDTHYF	TGTGCCAGCAGCGCGGGCCAGAGAGATACGCATTATTTC	-	TRBV7-3	TRBJ2-3	-